Listed below are T cell receptor beta chains from one sample, sequenced in a study of CD8 T cells in Susac syndrome. TCRdb ran MiXCR on the immunoSEQ multiplex PCR reads and lists one entry per CDR3 protein. The sample includes some 94,000 distinct CDR3 sequences, 85% to 95% seen only once; the top ten take roughly 0.31%. The sample was CD4+ T cells from PBMCs. Receptors originate from a human donor with Susac syndrome. CDR3s include the opening cysteine and the closing phenylalanine or tryptophan.

v_call cdr3_aa
TRBV2 CASSDGRSNQPQHF
TRBV27 CASSQGSEQYF
TRBV12-3/TRBV12-4 CATRGFRGTEAFF
TRBV27 CASSPWGSAYNEQFF
TRBV2 CASSGSGIYEQYF
TRBV20-1 CSAGHPPRYEQFF
TRBV12-3/TRBV12-4 CASSSPGQAAYGYTF
TRBV29-1 CSVAQGADSPLHF
TRBV20-1 CSAQAGDSYQPQHF
TRBV27 CASGEGQAHYGYTF